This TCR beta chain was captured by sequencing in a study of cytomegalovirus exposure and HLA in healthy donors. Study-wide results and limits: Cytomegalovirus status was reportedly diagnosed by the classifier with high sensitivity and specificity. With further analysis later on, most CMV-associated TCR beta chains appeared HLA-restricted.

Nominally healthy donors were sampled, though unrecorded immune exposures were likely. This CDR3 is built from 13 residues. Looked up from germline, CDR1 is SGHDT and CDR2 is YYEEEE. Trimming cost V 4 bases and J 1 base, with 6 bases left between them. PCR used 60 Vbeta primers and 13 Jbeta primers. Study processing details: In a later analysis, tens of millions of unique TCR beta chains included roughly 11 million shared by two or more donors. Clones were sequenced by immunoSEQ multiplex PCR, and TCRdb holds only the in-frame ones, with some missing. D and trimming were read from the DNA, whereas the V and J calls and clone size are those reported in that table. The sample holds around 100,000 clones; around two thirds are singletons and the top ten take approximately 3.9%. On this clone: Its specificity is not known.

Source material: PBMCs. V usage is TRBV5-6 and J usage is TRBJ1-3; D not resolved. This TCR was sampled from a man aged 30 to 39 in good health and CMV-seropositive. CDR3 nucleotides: TGTGCCAGCAGCCCCCTATCTGGAAACACCATATATTTT. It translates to CASSPLSGNTIYF.